This is a list of T cell receptor beta chains from one sample in a study of blood T cells in healthy people across ages. TCRdb processed the 5' RACE reads anew with MiXCR; each CDR3 protein has one entry. Of about 780,000 distinct CDR3 sequences listed, about 47% are singletons. The material sequenced was blood. The receptors here all came from a man at least 80 years old in good health. CDR3s include the opening cysteine and the closing phenylalanine or tryptophan. Each record gives: CDR3 length, D gene, V gene, clone size, J gene, CDR3 protein, CDR3 DNA. A D gene is named only where the DNA matches it firmly. Expanded clones are given a class, and other clones once, few, many or no size at all.

>15|TRBD1|TRBV12-3/TRBV12-4|few|TRBJ1-5
CASSSLGQGTQPQHF
TGTGCCAGCAGTTCCCTCGGACAGGGCACTCAGCCCCAGCATTTT
>15|TRBD1|TRBV10-3|many|TRBJ1-6
CAISAGRGQNSPLHF
TGTGCCATCAGTGCGGGCAGGGGGCAGAATTCACCCCTCCACTTT
>15|.|TRBV28|.|TRBJ2-7
CASREPGSSSYEQYF
TGTGCCAGCAGAGAACCGGGATCGAGCTCCTACGAGCAGTACTTC
>16|.|TRBV3-1|.|TRBJ2-3
CASSHSVGWSSDTQYF
TGTGCCAGCAGCCATTCCGTCGGTTGGAGCTCAGATACGCAGTATTTT
>14|TRBD2|TRBV30|.|TRBJ2-7
CAWRIAGGTYEQYF
TGTGCCTGGAGAATAGCGGGAGGTACCTACGAGCAGTACTTC
>15|.|TRBV30|.|TRBJ2-6
CAWDRGGGGANVLTF
TGTGCCTGGGACCGCGGGGGCGGTGGGGCCAACGTCCTGACTTTC
>15|TRBD1|TRBV6-2/TRBV6-3|.|TRBJ1-5
CASSLTGEGNQSQHF
TGTGCCAGCAGTTTAACAGGGGAAGGCAATCAGTCCCAGCATTTT
>15|.|TRBV4-1|.|TRBJ2-1
CASSQVGGTYNEQFF
TGCGCCAGCAGCCAAGTCGGAGGGACCTACAATGAGCAGTTCTTC
>15|.|TRBV7-2|many|TRBJ2-3
CASSSYGTGPDTQYF
TGTGCCAGCAGCTCCTACGGTACGGGGCCAGATACGCAGTATTTT
>15|.|TRBV12-3/TRBV12-4|.|TRBJ1-4
CASSHDPSTNEKLFF
TGTGCCAGCAGCCACGACCCCTCAACTAATGAAAAACTGTTTTTT
>16|TRBD2|TRBV27|few|TRBJ2-7
CASSLSLAGGIYEQYF
TGTGCCAGCAGTTTATCACTAGCGGGGGGAATCTACGAGCAGTACTTC
>16|TRBD1|TRBV24-1|.|TRBJ2-1
CATSDYRGPSYNEQFF
TGTGCCACCAGTGACTACAGGGGGCCCTCCTACAATGAGCAGTTCTTC
>14|.|TRBV18|many|TRBJ1-1
CASSPPLGLPEAFF
TGTGCCAGCTCACCACCGCTAGGCCTACCCGAAGCTTTCTTT
>12|.|TRBV2|.|TRBJ2-7
CASREMSHEQYF
TGTGCCAGCAGGGAGATGTCCCACGAGCAGTACTTC
>14|.|TRBV11-2|.|TRBJ1-3
CASSFRGSQDTIYF
TGTGCCAGCAGCTTTAGGGGTTCCCAGGACACCATATATTTT
>15|TRBD2|TRBV9|.|TRBJ2-1
CASSVVSGSDNERFF
TGTGCCAGCAGCGTAGTCAGCGGGAGTGACAATGAGCGGTTCTTC
>17|TRBD2|TRBV5-1|few|TRBJ2-3
CASSVTSGGGRPDTQYF
TGCGCCAGCAGCGTGACTAGTGGCGGCGGGAGACCAGATACGCAGTATTTT
>13|.|TRBV12-3/TRBV12-4|once|TRBJ2-1
CASTEGQSNEQFF
TGTGCCAGCACTGAGGGGCAAAGCAATGAGCAGTTCTTC
>15|TRBD2|TRBV20-1|.|TRBJ2-1
CSAGSGSRAYNEQFF
TGCAGTGCTGGTAGCGGGAGTAGGGCCTACAATGAGCAGTTCTTC
>15|.|TRBV6-6|.|TRBJ1-2
CASGPNAATTSGYTF
TGTGCCAGCGGACCCAATGCGGCCACAACTAGCGGCTACACCTTC
>12|.|TRBV27|few|TRBJ1-2
CASNEGSGGYTF
TGTGCCAGCAATGAGGGATCAGGCGGCTACACCTTC
>13|.|TRBV15|.|TRBJ1-1
CATSSTDNTEAFF
TGTGCCACCAGCAGCACAGATAACACTGAAGCTTTCTTT
>16|.|TRBV20-1|.|TRBJ2-7
CSARDLSGRVGHEQYF
TGCAGTGCTAGAGATCTCTCTGGCAGGGTCGGACACGAGCAGTACTTC
>12|TRBD1|TRBV29-1|.|TRBJ2-1
CSVEQGANEQFF
TGCAGCGTTGAACAGGGGGCTAATGAGCAGTTCTTC
>16|TRBD1|TRBV7-2|.|TRBJ2-7
CASSLAFVGQGDEQYF
TGTGCCAGCAGCTTAGCGTTTGTGGGACAGGGGGACGAGCAGTACTTC
>15|TRBD2|TRBV11-3|.|TRBJ2-1
CASNSGTSGMVEQFF
TGTGCCAGCAACTCCGGGACTAGCGGGATGGTTGAGCAGTTCTTC
>16|TRBD2|TRBV27|.|TRBJ2-3
CASSYSLAGGGDTQYF
TGTGCCAGCAGTTACTCACTAGCGGGAGGTGGGGATACGCAGTATTTT
>15|.|TRBV18|few|TRBJ2-7
CASSPSDLSSYEQYF
TGTGCCAGCTCACCATCAGACCTCAGCTCCTACGAGCAGTACTTC
>13|.|TRBV5-1|.|TRBJ1-4
CASSDGGDEKLFF
TGCGCCAGCAGTGACGGAGGGGATGAAAAACTGTTTTTT
>15|.|TRBV27|.|TRBJ1-1
CASSLAFVGGTEAFF
TGTGCCAGCAGTTTAGCTTTCGTGGGTGGCACTGAAGCTTTCTTT
>16|TRBD2|TRBV20-1|.|TRBJ2-1
CSRELTSGRGSYEQFF
TGCAGTAGAGAGTTAACTAGCGGGAGAGGGTCCTACGAGCAGTTCTTC
>11|.|TRBV28|.|TRBJ1-2
CASSLYRFYTF
TGTGCCAGCAGTTTATACCGGTTTTACACCTTC
>14|TRBD2|TRBV20-1|few|TRBJ2-5
CSASGTSGIETQYF
TGCAGTGCTAGCGGGACTAGCGGGATAGAGACCCAGTACTTC
>16|.|TRBV5-1|.|TRBJ2-3
CASSLHGTDSTDTQYF
TGCGCCAGCAGTCTACACGGGACGGACAGCACAGATACGCAGTATTTT
>17|.|TRBV6-2/TRBV6-3|.|TRBJ2-1
CASSSSRGSPSYNEQFF
TGTGCCAGCAGTTCGAGCAGGGGATCCCCTTCCTACAATGAGCAGTTCTTC
>14|TRBD2|TRBV12-3/TRBV12-4|.|TRBJ2-5
CASRAGTRGGTQYF
TGTGCCAGCAGGGCCGGGACTAGGGGAGGGACCCAGTACTTC
>14|.|TRBV14|.|TRBJ2-3
CASSLDTRADTQYF
TGTGCCAGCAGCCTTGACACCCGGGCAGATACGCAGTATTTT
>12|.|TRBV5-1|.|TRBJ2-5
CASKREQETQYF
TGCGCCAGCAAGCGCGAACAAGAGACCCAGTACTTC
>16|.|TRBV4-1|.|TRBJ2-1
CASSQDFAGTYNEQFF
TGCGCCAGCAGCCAAGATTTTGCAGGGACTTACAATGAGCAGTTCTTC
>14|TRBD2|TRBV12-3/TRBV12-4|.|TRBJ2-1
CACLAGGFLREQFF
TGTGCCTGCTTAGCGGGGGGGTTCTTGAGGGAGCAGTTCTTC
>14|.|TRBV12-3/TRBV12-4|.|TRBJ2-6
CASTSSAGANVLTF
TGTGCCAGCACCTCGAGTGCTGGGGCCAACGTCCTGACTTTC
>15|.|TRBV20-1|few|TRBJ2-5
CSASSDGPAEETQYF
TGCAGTGCTTCCTCAGACGGGCCCGCGGAAGAGACCCAGTACTTC